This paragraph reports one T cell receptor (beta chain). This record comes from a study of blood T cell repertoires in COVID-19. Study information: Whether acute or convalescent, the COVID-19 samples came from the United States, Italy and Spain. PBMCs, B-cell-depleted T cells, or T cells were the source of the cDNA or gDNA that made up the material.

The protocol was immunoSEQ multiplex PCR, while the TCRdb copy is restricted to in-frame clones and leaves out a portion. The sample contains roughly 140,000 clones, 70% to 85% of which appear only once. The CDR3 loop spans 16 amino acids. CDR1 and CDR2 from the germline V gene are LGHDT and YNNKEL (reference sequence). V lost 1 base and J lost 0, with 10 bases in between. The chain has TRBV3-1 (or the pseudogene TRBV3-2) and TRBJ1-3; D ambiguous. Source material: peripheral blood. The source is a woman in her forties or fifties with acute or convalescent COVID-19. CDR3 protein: CASSQATSSSGNTIYF. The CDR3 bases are TGTGCCAGCAGCCAAGCGACAAGTAGCTCTGGAAACACCATATATTTT.